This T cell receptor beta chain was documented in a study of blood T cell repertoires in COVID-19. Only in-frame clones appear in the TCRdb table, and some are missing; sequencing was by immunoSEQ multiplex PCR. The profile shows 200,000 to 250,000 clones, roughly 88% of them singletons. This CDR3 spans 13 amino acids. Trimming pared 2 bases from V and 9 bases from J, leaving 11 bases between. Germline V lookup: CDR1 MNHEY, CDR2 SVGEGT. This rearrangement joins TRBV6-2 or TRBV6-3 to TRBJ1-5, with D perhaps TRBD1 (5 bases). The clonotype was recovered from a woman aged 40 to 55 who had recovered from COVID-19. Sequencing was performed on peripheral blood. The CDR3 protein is CASSYAGGVPQHF. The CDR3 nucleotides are TGTGCCAGCAGTTACGCGGGGGGGGTGCCCCAGCATTTT.